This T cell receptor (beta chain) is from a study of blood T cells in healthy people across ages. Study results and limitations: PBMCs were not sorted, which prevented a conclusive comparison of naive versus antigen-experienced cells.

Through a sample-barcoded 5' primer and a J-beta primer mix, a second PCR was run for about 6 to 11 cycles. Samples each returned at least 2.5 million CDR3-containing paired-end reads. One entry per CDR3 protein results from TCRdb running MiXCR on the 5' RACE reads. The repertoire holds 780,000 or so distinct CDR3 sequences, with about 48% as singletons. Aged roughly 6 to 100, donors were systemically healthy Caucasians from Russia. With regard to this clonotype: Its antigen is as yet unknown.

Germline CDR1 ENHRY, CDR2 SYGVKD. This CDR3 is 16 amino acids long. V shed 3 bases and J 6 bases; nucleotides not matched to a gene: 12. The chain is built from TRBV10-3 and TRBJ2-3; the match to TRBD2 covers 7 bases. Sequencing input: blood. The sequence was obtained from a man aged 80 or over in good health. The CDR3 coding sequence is TGTGCCATCAGTGACCCCGGACGACCCGGGGGGGATACGCAGTATTTT. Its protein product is CAISDPGRPGGDTQYF.